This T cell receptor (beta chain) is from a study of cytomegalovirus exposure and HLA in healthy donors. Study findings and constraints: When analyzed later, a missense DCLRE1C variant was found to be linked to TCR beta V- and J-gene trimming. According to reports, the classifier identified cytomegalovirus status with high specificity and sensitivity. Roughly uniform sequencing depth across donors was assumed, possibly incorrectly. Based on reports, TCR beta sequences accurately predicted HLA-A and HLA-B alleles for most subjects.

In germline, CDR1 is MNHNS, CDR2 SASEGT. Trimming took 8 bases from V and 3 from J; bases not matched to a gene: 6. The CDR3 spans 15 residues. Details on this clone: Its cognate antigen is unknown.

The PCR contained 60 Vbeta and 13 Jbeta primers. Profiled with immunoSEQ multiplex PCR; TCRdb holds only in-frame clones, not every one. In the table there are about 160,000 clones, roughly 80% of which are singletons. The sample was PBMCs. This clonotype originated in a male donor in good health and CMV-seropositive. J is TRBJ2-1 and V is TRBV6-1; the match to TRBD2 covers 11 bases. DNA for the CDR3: TGTGCCAGCCGGATTAGCGGGAGGGTCTACAATGAGCAGTTCTTC. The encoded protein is CASRISGRVYNEQFF.